A single sample is the source of the 10 T cell receptor beta chains below, sequenced in a study of T cells in Graves' hyperthyroidism and ophthalmopathy. Amplification of TCR beta CDR3 regions used RNA as the template. HTBI primers drove first-round RT-PCR of the TCR CDR3. One entry per CDR3 protein results from TCRdb running MiXCR on the multiplex PCR reads. The sample carries about 740,000 distinct CDR3 sequences, 14% recorded once. Material: blood. Receptors originate from a woman aged 18-29 years with Graves' hyperthyroidism.

This chain uses TRBV20-1 with TRBJ1-2; D is ambiguous. The CDR3 runs 13 residues. Trimming took off 0 bases at V and 3 bases at J, with 8 bases between the two ends. From germline, CDR1 is DFQATT and CDR2 SNEGSKA (reference sequence). CDR3: CSARDAFDYGYTF. CDR3 DNA sequence: TGCAGTGCTAGAGACGCTTTCGACTATGGCTACACCTTC.

This clonotype was detected ten times or more. The rearrangement uses TRBV27 and TRBJ2-3; the match to TRBD2 covers 9 bases. CDR3 size: 16 residues. Unmatched junction bases numbered 8, after V lost 5 bases and J lost 2 bases. Germline CDR1 reads MNHEY; CDR2 reads SMNVEV (reference sequence). The CDR3, as DNA: TGTGCCAGCAGTAATAGCGGGAGCTTCGTCACAGATACGCAGTATTTT. This sequence encodes CASSNSGSFVTDTQYF.

This clonotype was seen repeatedly, ten times or more. The CDR3 spells CASSLGPGRGASSYNEQFF. The CDR3 DNA follows: TGTGCCAGCAGCTTAGGGCCAGGAAGGGGAGCTAGCTCCTACAATGAGCAGTTCTTC. The rearrangement links TRBV7-3 to TRBJ2-1; either TRBD1 or TRBD2 may fit D (5 bases each). The V gene lost 2 bases and the J gene lost 0 bases, with 20 bases spanning the gap. The CDR3 runs 19 residues. From germline, CDR1 is SGHTA and CDR2 FQGTGA.

This clonotype came up many times. V usage is TRBV3-1 and J usage is TRBJ1-2, with a weak D call TRBD1 (6 bases). The germline V gene encodes CDR1 LGHDT and CDR2 YNNKEL (reference sequence). V shed 1 base and J shed 7 bases, with 10 bases lying between them. The CDR3 length is 13 residues. The CDR3 sequence: CASSQAGGPGYTF. The CDR3 DNA is TGTGCCAGCAGCCAAGCGGGGGGGCCTGGCTACACCTTC.

For this clonotype: One base away lies a much larger clone, so this may be a sequencing read error. V and J are TRBV12-3 or TRBV12-4 and TRBJ1-1, with D tentatively TRBD1 (6 bases). This CDR3 contains 14 residues. This CDR3 reads CANSLQTGNTEAFF. CDR3 in DNA: TGTGCCAACAGTTTGCAGACAGGGAACACTGAAGCTTTCTTT.

This clonotype was found many times. The chain combines TRBV7-2 with TRBJ2-2; TRBD2 matches 14 bases. The germline V gene encodes CDR1 SGHTA and CDR2 FQGNSA. This CDR3 has 16 amino acids. V lost 9 bases and J lost 4; bases outside the gene matches: 7. The CDR3 loop reads CASRTSGRRGTGELFF. The DNA of the CDR3 is TGTGCCAGTAGGACTAGCGGGAGGAGAGGCACCGGGGAGCTGTTTTTT.

This clonotype occurred a few times. Mismatch with germline at one junction end may stem from a read error. The chain is built from TRBV7-7 and TRBJ2-2; 8 positions match TRBD2. The germline V gene encodes CDR1 SSHAT and CDR2 FNYEAQ (reference sequence). The CDR3 totals 17 residues. The CDR3 here is CASSFGEGLAGTGELFF. DNA of the CDR3: TGTGCTAGCAGCTTCGGTGAAGGACTAGCTGGCACCGGGGAGCTGTTTTTT.

This rearrangement joins TRBV18 to TRBJ1-4; 10 bases are shared with TRBD1. V lost 3 bases to trimming and J lost 0 bases; unmatched junction nucleotides: 4. Germline CDR1 and CDR2: KGHSH and LQKENI. CDR3 length: 17 amino acids. Written as DNA, the CDR3 is TGTGCCAGCTCACCGTACGGGACAGGGGCAACTAATGAAAAACTGTTTTTT. Protein sequence: CASSPYGTGATNEKLFF.

This clonotype was seen many times. V and J are TRBV20-1 and TRBJ1-1, with D hard to call. CDR1 and CDR2 from the germline V gene are DFQATT and SNEGSKA (reference sequence). Between the trimmed V and J ends, which lost 5 bases and 1 base, there was a span of 14 bases. The CDR3 covers 14 residues. The CDR3, as DNA: TGCAGTGCTCCACGGGGAGGGTCGAACACTGAAGCTTTCTTT. Protein: CSAPRGGSNTEAFF.

This chain connects TRBV12-3 or TRBV12-4 to TRBJ2-5; D is undetermined. V lost 5 bases and J lost 8, with 9 bases in between. The CDR3 length is 11 residues. The CDR3, as DNA: TGTGCCAGCAGTCTCGGACCTACCCAGTACTTC. This sequence encodes CASSLGPTQYF.